This T cell receptor (beta chain) was captured in a study of beta chain features in type 1 diabetes. This clone was picked up a small number of times. The antigen is unknown. Broader study findings: In type 1 diabetes patients, VDJ junctions had fewer insertions; deletions at these junctions were more frequent.

Every isolated RNA sample was fully reverse transcribed, so sequencing captured expressed TCRB transcripts. Some clones are missing from TCRdb's copy, which holds only in-frame ones; the method was immunoSEQ multiplex PCR. Of fewer than 900,000 clones in the sample, roughly 15% are singletons; the top ten hold 0.023%. The germline V gene has CDR1 MDHEN and CDR2 SYDVKM. CDR3 length: 14 residues. V was clipped by 7 bases and J by 12 bases; unmatched bases: 12. This chain links TRBV28 with TRBJ2-1, with 10 nucleotides matching TRBD2. Sequencing was performed on naive CD4+ T cells from blood. This clonotype was obtained from a young woman in good health. The CDR3: CASKGWRLAGAQFF. CDR3 bases: TGTGCCAGCAAGGGGTGGCGGCTAGCGGGAGCGCAGTTCTTC. Drawing the rest from reference TRBV28 and TRBJ2-1, the complete variable domain is DVKVTQSSRYLVKRTGEKVFLECVQDMDHENMFWYRQDPGLGLRLIYFSYDVKMKEKGDIPEGYSVSREKKERFSLILESASTNQTSMYLCASKGWRLAGAQFFGPGTRLTVL.